These T cell receptor beta chains were read from a single sample in a study of T cells in Graves' hyperthyroidism and ophthalmopathy. TCRdb redid the calling of the multiplex PCR reads with MiXCR, one entry per CDR3 protein. The profile shows under 400,000 distinct CDR3 sequences, over 11% of them singletons. Sequencing was carried out using blood. The receptors originated from a woman aged 55-69 years with Graves' hyperthyroidism. Both conserved end residues are part of each CDR3. Each record gives: CDR3 DNA, CDR3 protein, V gene, D gene, clone size, J gene. A D gene is named only where the DNA matches it firmly. Only some rows state a clone size, as once, few, many or a class for expanded clones.

TGTGCCAGCAGTGCTGGGCTTGGACAGGGCGGGGACACCGGGGAGCTGTTTTTT CASSAGLGQGGDTGELFF TRBV2 TRBD1 many TRBJ2-2
TGTGCCAGCAGTGACAGATCTAACTATGGCTACACCTTC CASSDRSNYGYTF TRBV6-5 NA NA TRBJ1-2
TGCAGTGCTAGAGATAGGACAGGGTCACAAGAGACCCAGTACTTC CSARDRTGSQETQYF TRBV20-1 TRBD1 many TRBJ2-5
TGTGCCAGTACTGGGCGGGCTTACAATGAGCAGTTCTTC CASTGRAYNEQFF TRBV19 NA NA TRBJ2-1
TGTGCCAGCACAGCACCCAGGGACTATGGCTACACCTTC CASTAPRDYGYTF TRBV7-8 NA many TRBJ1-2
TGTGCCAGCAGCTTAGGAGCGGGAGAGGTTCCCTACGAGCAGTACTTC CASSLGAGEVPYEQYF TRBV11-2 TRBD2 many TRBJ2-7
TGTGCCAGCAGCCTAAGCGGGAGGGCCTGGGAGACCCAGTACTTC CASSLSGRAWETQYF TRBV9 TRBD2 many TRBJ2-5
TGTGCCAGCAGCACCTACAGGGTGCCCTACTCCTACGAGCAGTACTTC CASSTYRVPYSYEQYF TRBV6-2/TRBV6-3 NA NA TRBJ2-7
TGTGCCAGCTCATGGTCCGGGACAGGGAGGTCCTACGAGCAGTACTTC CASSWSGTGRSYEQYF TRBV18 TRBD1 many TRBJ2-7
TGTGCCAGCAGTGACTCGACTCGGGGGTCGGATACGCAGTATTTT CASSDSTRGSDTQYF TRBV6-4 NA many TRBJ2-3
TGTGCCAGCAGTTACTCTGTCTCAGGGACCCAGTACTTC CASSYSVSGTQYF TRBV6-2/TRBV6-3 NA many TRBJ2-5
TGTGCCAGCAGCCCAAACAGGAACTATGGCTACACCTTC CASSPNRNYGYTF TRBV11-2 NA many TRBJ1-2
TGTGCCAGCAGCGCGGGGGGTTTATCCTACAATGAGCAGTTCTTC CASSAGGLSYNEQFF TRBV9 TRBD2 few TRBJ2-1
TGTGCCAGCAGCGTAACAGGGCAGAGAGGGACCCAGTACTTC CASSVTGQRGTQYF TRBV9 NA NA TRBJ2-5
TGCAGTGCGTTAGACAGGTCGGGGTATGGCTACACCTTC CSALDRSGYGYTF TRBV20-1 NA once TRBJ1-2
TGTGCCAGCAGGCCAGGGGGTAACTATGGCTACACCTTC CASRPGGNYGYTF TRBV5-4 TRBD1 NA TRBJ1-2
TGTGCCAGCAGACCGGGACTAGCGGGAGACGAGCAGTTCTTC CASRPGLAGDEQFF TRBV2 TRBD2 many TRBJ2-1
TGTGCCAGCAGTCTAGGGACAGGGAGTGGTCAGCCCCAGCATTTT CASSLGTGSGQPQHF TRBV12-3/TRBV12-4 TRBD1 NA TRBJ1-5
TGTGCCAGCAGTTCACTAGCGGAAGAGACCCAGTACTTC CASSSLAEETQYF TRBV7-9 TRBD2 many TRBJ2-5
TGTGCCAGCAGTTTTGGAGGGTTCCAGCCCCAGCATTTT CASSFGGFQPQHF TRBV12-3/TRBV12-4 NA many TRBJ1-5
TGTGCCAGCAGCCTCGGGGGCGGAACATCGAACACCGGGGAGCTGTTTTTT CASSLGGGTSNTGELFF TRBV3-1 NA few TRBJ2-2
TGCGCCAGCAGCTTCGGACAGGGAACGAACACTGAAGCTTTCTTT CASSFGQGTNTEAFF TRBV5-1 TRBD1 once TRBJ1-1
TGTGCCAGCAGCGCCGAGGGACAGGGGGCCTACGAGCAGTACTTC CASSAEGQGAYEQYF TRBV9 TRBD1 NA TRBJ2-7
TGTGCCAGCAGGCGTGGGACTAGCGGGACCTCCGGGGAGCTGTTTTTT CASRRGTSGTSGELFF TRBV7-2 TRBD2 many TRBJ2-2
TGTGCCAGCAGCCAGAATCCGGGACTAGCCTTCAATGAGCAGTTCTTC CASSQNPGLAFNEQFF TRBV5-6 TRBD2 few TRBJ2-1
TGTGCCAGCAGCTTAGTGCCAGGGGTCACAGATACGCAGTATTTT CASSLVPGVTDTQYF TRBV7-2 NA NA TRBJ2-3
TGTGCCAGCAGCGCAAGCGGGGTATCGGGAAACACCATATATTTT CASSASGVSGNTIYF TRBV7-2 NA NA TRBJ1-3
TGTGCCTGGAGTGTACTAGCGGGTATCCAAGAGACCCAGTACTTC CAWSVLAGIQETQYF TRBV30 TRBD2 many TRBJ2-5
TGTGCTAGTGGTCCCCGACAGAACGGGGAGCTGTTTTTT CASGPRQNGELFF TRBV12-5 NA NA TRBJ2-2
TGTGCCAGCAGCCACTGGACTAGCGGGAGGGGTCGCTACGAGCAGTACTTC CASSHWTSGRGRYEQYF TRBV11-2 TRBD2 many TRBJ2-7
TGTGCCAGCAGCGCCCGACTAGCGGACTACAATGAGCAGTTCTTC CASSARLADYNEQFF TRBV9 TRBD2 few TRBJ2-1
TGTGCCAGCTCACCCGGGACAGGAGGAGGGGGCAAAAACATTCAGTACTTC CASSPGTGGGGKNIQYF TRBV18 TRBD1 many TRBJ2-4
TGTGCCAGTAGTATAGATGCCCGACAGGGGGCGAACACTGGAGCTTTCTTT CASSIDARQGANTGAFF TRBV19 TRBD1 few TRBJ1-1
TGTGCCAGCAGTACCTCTTCCGGGACAGGGAGGTTTAGTAACAATCAGCCCCAGCATTTT CASSTSSGTGRFSNNQPQHF TRBV27 TRBD1 NA TRBJ1-5
TGTGCCAGCAGCTTTCGGACACAAGGCACAGATACGCAGTATTTT CASSFRTQGTDTQYF TRBV5-4 NA NA TRBJ2-3
TGTGCCAGCAGCTTAGGGGGACAGGGTGAGCAGTACTTC CASSLGGQGEQYF TRBV7-9 TRBD1 many TRBJ2-7
TGTGCCAGCAGTGAGGGGAGAGCCACTCAGCCCCAGCATTTT CASSEGRATQPQHF TRBV2 NA many TRBJ1-5
TGTGCCAGCAGCCAAGATTCAGGACAGGCCACAGATACGCAGTATTTT CASSQDSGQATDTQYF TRBV14 TRBD1 NA TRBJ2-3
TGTGCCAGCTGCCAGGGACAGGGGGCTCAAGAGACCCAGTACTTC CASCQGQGAQETQYF TRBV11-1 TRBD1 many TRBJ2-5
TGCAGCGTGACCCGGGTAGGGGGAGGGCCTCTTAAGACCCAGTACTTC CSVTRVGGGPLKTQYF TRBV29-1 NA NA TRBJ2-5
TGTGCCAGCACCCTCGGACTAGCGGGAGTTGGAGAGACCCAGTACTTC CASTLGLAGVGETQYF TRBV5-4 TRBD2 NA TRBJ2-5
TGTGCCAGCTTGTCGGAGATTATATACGAGCAGTACTTC CASLSEIIYEQYF TRBV6-1 NA few TRBJ2-7
TGTGCCTGGAGTTTCTGGCGGCCCGACTACAATGAGCAGTTCTTC CAWSFWRPDYNEQFF TRBV30 NA NA TRBJ2-1
TGTGCCATCAGTGGCGGTGCGAGGGTGTATACTGGGGCCAACGTCCTGACTTTC CAISGGARVYTGANVLTF TRBV10-3 NA many TRBJ2-6
TGCGCCAGCAGCCGAGGGGCGAACACTGAAGCTTTCTTT CASSRGANTEAFF TRBV5-1 NA many TRBJ1-1
TGTGCCAGCAGCCCAAGGGGCAGTGAAGCTTTCTTT CASSPRGSEAFF TRBV4-2 NA NA TRBJ1-1
TGTGCCAGCAGCCAAGATGTTGGCGGGGGCGCGCTTAGAGGCTACACCTTC CASSQDVGGGALRGYTF TRBV3-1 NA many TRBJ1-2
TGTGCCAGCAGCTTTGGTGTCCAAGAGACCCAGTACTTC CASSFGVQETQYF TRBV7-9 NA many TRBJ2-5
TGTGCCAGCAGTTACGGACGGACCGGGGAGCTGTTTTTT CASSYGRTGELFF TRBV6-5 NA NA TRBJ2-2
TGTGCCAGCAGTAAACAGGTGACTGAGCAGTTCTTC CASSKQVTEQFF TRBV12-3/TRBV12-4 NA NA TRBJ2-1
TGTGCCAGCAGCCCGGGTGGGATAGCCAAAAACATTCAGTACTTC CASSPGGIAKNIQYF TRBV6-1 NA many TRBJ2-4
TGTGCCAGCAGGAAACGGGCAGGACTAAACAATGAGCAGTTCTTC CASRKRAGLNNEQFF TRBV11-3 NA many TRBJ2-1
TGCGCCAGCAGCTTTCCGTTCGGGAGGGCCGGGGAGACCCAGTACTTC CASSFPFGRAGETQYF TRBV5-1 TRBD2 NA TRBJ2-5
TGCAGTGCCCGAGACATCCGCGTAGGTGGAGCCAATGAGCAGTTCTTC CSARDIRVGGANEQFF TRBV20-1 NA many TRBJ2-1
TGTGCCAGCAGCTTAACCGGGACAGGCGTTTACGAGCAGTACTTC CASSLTGTGVYEQYF TRBV13 TRBD1 NA TRBJ2-7
TGTGCCAGCAGTTTTTACGGGACAAGGTCCTACGAGCAGTACTTC CASSFYGTRSYEQYF TRBV12-3/TRBV12-4 NA NA TRBJ2-7
TGTGCCAGCAGTAGACAGAACTATGGCTACACCTTC CASSRQNYGYTF TRBV6-1 NA many TRBJ1-2
TGCGCCAGCAGCCACCCATTAGGGCAGTTCTTC CASSHPLGQFF TRBV4-1 NA NA TRBJ2-1
TGTGCCAGCAGTGGGGGGTCTGCCCTTAAGCGCACCGGGGAGCTGTTTTTT CASSGGSALKRTGELFF TRBV28 NA few TRBJ2-2